A selection of T cell receptor beta chains follows, all from one sample in a study of early T cells in non-severe SARS-CoV-2 infection. TCRdb ran MiXCR on the 5' RACE reads and lists one entry per CDR3 protein. The data show 75,000 to 100,000 distinct CDR3 sequences, approximately 15% seen once. Sequenced input: whole blood. These receptors came from an adult who was a healthcare worker with PCR-confirmed SARS-CoV-2 infection or an uninfected control (not recorded which). The CDR3 runs from the conserved cysteine through the conserved F or W. Fields, in order: V gene, J gene, D gene, clone size, CDR3 protein, CDR3 DNA. The D gene is left open where the match is weak. Expanded clones are given a class, and other clones once, few, many or no size at all.

V gene: TRBV18
J gene: TRBJ1-4
D gene: TRBD1
clone size: -
CDR3 protein: CASSLDRGNEKLFF
CDR3 DNA: TGTGCCAGCTCCCTGGACAGGGGTAATGAAAAACTGTTTTTT

V gene: TRBV9
J gene: TRBJ2-3
D gene: TRBD2
clone size: few
CDR3 protein: CASSVLPSGRAGSTDTQYF
CDR3 DNA: TGTGCCAGCAGCGTATTACCTAGCGGGAGGGCGGGTAGCACAGATACGCAGTATTTT

V gene: TRBV28
J gene: TRBJ2-1
D gene: -
clone size: few
CDR3 protein: CATKSGLYNEQFF
CDR3 DNA: TGTGCCACCAAATCGGGACTCTACAATGAGCAGTTCTTC

V gene: TRBV28
J gene: TRBJ1-4
D gene: -
clone size: once
CDR3 protein: CASSLNLLREGKKLFF
CDR3 DNA: TGTGCCAGCAGTTTAAATCTTCTCCGGGAGGGCAAAAAACTGTTTTTT

V gene: TRBV7-6
J gene: TRBJ1-2
D gene: -
clone size: -
CDR3 protein: CASSLPDNYGYTF
CDR3 DNA: TGTGCCAGCAGCTTACCTGATAACTATGGCTACACCTTC

V gene: TRBV5-5
J gene: TRBJ2-6
D gene: -
clone size: many
CDR3 protein: CASSTISDSGANVLTF
CDR3 DNA: TGTGCCAGCAGCACCATTTCAGACTCTGGGGCCAACGTCCTGACTTTC

V gene: TRBV20-1
J gene: TRBJ1-6
D gene: -
clone size: -
CDR3 protein: CSATNNSPLHF
CDR3 DNA: TGCAGTGCTACAAATAATTCACCCCTCCACTTT

V gene: TRBV30
J gene: TRBJ1-1
D gene: -
clone size: -
CDR3 protein: CAWSRGYTEAFF
CDR3 DNA: TGTGCCTGGAGCAGGGGTTACACTGAAGCTTTCTTT

V gene: TRBV20-1
J gene: TRBJ2-1
D gene: TRBD2
clone size: -
CDR3 protein: CSASFGFTGGTYNEQFF
CDR3 DNA: TGCAGTGCTAGCTTCGGGTTTACGGGAGGTACTTACAATGAGCAGTTCTTC

V gene: TRBV5-4
J gene: TRBJ2-4
D gene: TRBD1
clone size: -
CDR3 protein: CASSSGQGPIQYF
CDR3 DNA: TGTGCCAGCAGCAGCGGACAGGGGCCCATTCAGTACTTC

V gene: TRBV2
J gene: TRBJ2-2
D gene: -
clone size: few
CDR3 protein: CASSAGRGNTGELFF
CDR3 DNA: TGTGCCAGCAGTGCAGGGCGGGGGAACACCGGGGAGCTGTTTTTT

V gene: TRBV5-1
J gene: TRBJ2-7
D gene: -
clone size: many
CDR3 protein: CASSLGAGAVSQQYF
CDR3 DNA: TGCGCCAGCAGCTTGGGAGCCGGGGCGGTATCCCAGCAGTACTTC

V gene: TRBV29-1
J gene: TRBJ2-2
D gene: -
clone size: -
CDR3 protein: CSVEEGTGELFF
CDR3 DNA: TGCAGCGTTGAAGAAGGGACCGGGGAGCTGTTTTTT

V gene: TRBV9
J gene: TRBJ2-1
D gene: -
clone size: -
CDR3 protein: CASSVASGVYNEQFF
CDR3 DNA: TGTGCCAGCAGCGTAGCCAGTGGGGTATACAATGAGCAGTTCTTC

V gene: TRBV7-9
J gene: TRBJ1-5
D gene: TRBD1
clone size: -
CDR3 protein: CASSSGTAGYQPQHF
CDR3 DNA: TGTGCCAGCAGCTCCGGGACAGCGGGTTATCAGCCCCAGCATTTT

V gene: TRBV2
J gene: TRBJ1-5
D gene: -
clone size: few
CDR3 protein: CASSEVGLSQPQHF
CDR3 DNA: TGTGCCAGCAGTGAAGTAGGCCTGTCCCAGCCCCAGCATTTT

V gene: TRBV11-2
J gene: TRBJ2-7
D gene: -
clone size: -
CDR3 protein: CASSPGRGELYF
CDR3 DNA: TGTGCCAGCAGCCCTGGGCGCGGTGAGCTGTACTTC

V gene: TRBV4-2
J gene: TRBJ1-5
D gene: -
clone size: -
CDR3 protein: CASSQDFGLAKQHF
CDR3 DNA: TGTGCCAGCAGCCAAGATTTCGGGTTGGCAAAACAGCATTTT

V gene: TRBV5-6
J gene: TRBJ2-6
D gene: TRBD2
clone size: -
CDR3 protein: CASSLGLAVAREANVLTF
CDR3 DNA: TGTGCCAGCAGCTTGGGACTAGCGGTCGCCCGGGAGGCCAACGTCCTGACTTTC

V gene: TRBV7-7
J gene: TRBJ2-1
D gene: TRBD2
clone size: -
CDR3 protein: CASSRTSGSNEQFF
CDR3 DNA: TGTGCCAGCAGCCGGACTAGCGGGAGTAATGAGCAGTTCTTC

V gene: TRBV27
J gene: TRBJ2-7
D gene: -
clone size: many
CDR3 protein: CASSLGGGYEQYF
CDR3 DNA: TGTGCCAGCAGTTTAGGAGGGGGCTACGAGCAGTACTTC

V gene: TRBV29-1
J gene: TRBJ1-3
D gene: TRBD1
clone size: many
CDR3 protein: CSVQTGTGGSGNTIYF
CDR3 DNA: TGCAGCGTTCAAACCGGGACAGGGGGCTCTGGAAACACCATATATTTT

V gene: TRBV7-6
J gene: TRBJ2-3
D gene: TRBD2
clone size: many
CDR3 protein: CASSLAPGLAGPDTQYF
CDR3 DNA: TGTGCCAGCAGCTTAGCGCCGGGACTAGCGGGACCAGATACGCAGTATTTT

V gene: TRBV20-1
J gene: TRBJ2-3
D gene: -
clone size: -
CDR3 protein: CSAREGLMGTDTQYF
CDR3 DNA: TGCAGTGCTAGAGAGGGCCTAATGGGCACAGATACGCAGTATTTT

V gene: TRBV7-7
J gene: TRBJ2-1
D gene: TRBD2
clone size: many
CDR3 protein: CASSPNLQLAGGPTYEQFF
CDR3 DNA: TGTGCCAGCAGCCCCAATCTACAACTAGCGGGAGGGCCGACTTATGAGCAGTTCTTC

V gene: TRBV19
J gene: TRBJ2-1
D gene: -
clone size: many
CDR3 protein: CASSVQGGSYNEQFF
CDR3 DNA: TGTGCCAGTAGTGTACAGGGAGGGTCCTACAATGAGCAGTTCTTC

V gene: TRBV20-1
J gene: TRBJ2-3
D gene: TRBD2
clone size: -
CDR3 protein: CSARARLAGEPDTQYF
CDR3 DNA: TGCAGTGCTAGGGCGAGACTAGCGGGAGAACCAGATACGCAGTATTTT

V gene: TRBV7-9
J gene: TRBJ2-3
D gene: -
clone size: -
CDR3 protein: CASSFSGTRSSTDTQYF
CDR3 DNA: TGTGCCAGCAGCTTCTCCGGGACAAGGAGTAGCACAGATACGCAGTATTTT

V gene: TRBV6-2/TRBV6-3
J gene: TRBJ2-4
D gene: -
clone size: few
CDR3 protein: CASKRDGNIQYF
CDR3 DNA: TGTGCCAGCAAGAGGGACGGAAACATTCAGTACTTC

V gene: TRBV25-1
J gene: TRBJ2-3
D gene: -
clone size: few
CDR3 protein: CASSVTPFSTVRTDTQYF
CDR3 DNA: TGTGCCAGCAGTGTGACCCCCTTTTCGACAGTCCGCACAGATACGCAGTATTTT

V gene: TRBV20-1
J gene: TRBJ2-1
D gene: -
clone size: -
CDR3 protein: CSARGATRREWYNEQFF
CDR3 DNA: TGCAGTGCTAGGGGGGCCACCCGTAGGGAATGGTACAATGAGCAGTTCTTC

V gene: TRBV11-2
J gene: TRBJ2-1
D gene: -
clone size: -
CDR3 protein: CASSLRPGGEQFF
CDR3 DNA: TGTGCCAGCAGCTTACGACCGGGCGGTGAGCAGTTCTTC

V gene: TRBV15
J gene: TRBJ2-3
D gene: TRBD2
clone size: many
CDR3 protein: CATAAPGREIDTQYF
CDR3 DNA: TGTGCCACCGCGGCCCCGGGGCGGGAGATTGATACGCAGTATTTT

V gene: TRBV6-1
J gene: TRBJ2-3
D gene: TRBD2
clone size: -
CDR3 protein: CASRYSGSTDTQYF
CDR3 DNA: TGTGCCAGCAGGTATAGCGGGAGCACAGATACGCAGTATTTT

V gene: TRBV5-1
J gene: TRBJ1-3
D gene: -
clone size: few
CDR3 protein: CASSRDFSGNTIYF
CDR3 DNA: TGCGCCAGCAGCCGGGACTTCTCTGGAAACACCATATATTTT

V gene: TRBV11-2
J gene: TRBJ2-7
D gene: -
clone size: -
CDR3 protein: CASSFAREQYF
CDR3 DNA: TGTGCCAGCAGCTTTGCGCGGGAGCAGTACTTC

V gene: TRBV29-1
J gene: TRBJ2-6
D gene: -
clone size: many
CDR3 protein: CSVDRPGANVLTF
CDR3 DNA: TGCAGCGTTGACAGGCCCGGGGCCAACGTCCTGACTTTC

V gene: TRBV19
J gene: TRBJ1-5
D gene: TRBD1
clone size: many
CDR3 protein: CASSIPGTGGNQPQHF
CDR3 DNA: TGTGCCAGTAGTATTCCCGGGACAGGGGGCAATCAGCCCCAGCATTTT

V gene: TRBV11-2
J gene: TRBJ2-1
D gene: TRBD2
clone size: -
CDR3 protein: CASSFGLAGPWNEQFF
CDR3 DNA: TGTGCCAGCAGCTTTGGACTAGCGGGACCGTGGAATGAGCAGTTCTTC